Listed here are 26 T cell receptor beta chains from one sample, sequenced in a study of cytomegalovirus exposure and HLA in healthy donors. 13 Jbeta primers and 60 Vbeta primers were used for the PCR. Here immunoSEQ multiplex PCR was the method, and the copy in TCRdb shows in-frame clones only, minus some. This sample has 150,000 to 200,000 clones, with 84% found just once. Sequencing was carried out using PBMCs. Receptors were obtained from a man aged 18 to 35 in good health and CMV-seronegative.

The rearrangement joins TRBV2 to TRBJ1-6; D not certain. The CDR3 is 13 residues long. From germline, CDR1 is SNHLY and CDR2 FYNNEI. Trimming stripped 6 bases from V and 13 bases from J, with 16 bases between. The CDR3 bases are TGTGCCAGCAGAGGGAGGTTTCTTTCGCCCCTCCACTTT. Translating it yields CASRGRFLSPLHF.

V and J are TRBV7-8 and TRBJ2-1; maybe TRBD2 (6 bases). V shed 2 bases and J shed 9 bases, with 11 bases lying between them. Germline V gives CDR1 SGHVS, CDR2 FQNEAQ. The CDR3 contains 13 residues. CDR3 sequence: CASSLMLGGEQFF. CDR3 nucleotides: TGTGCCAGCAGCTTAATGTTGGGGGGTGAGCAGTTCTTC.

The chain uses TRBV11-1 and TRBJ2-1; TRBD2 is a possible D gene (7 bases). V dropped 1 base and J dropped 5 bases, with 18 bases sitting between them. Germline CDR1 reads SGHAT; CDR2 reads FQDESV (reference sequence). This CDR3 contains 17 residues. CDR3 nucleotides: TGTGCCAGCAGCTTAGTGGGGAGGGGGGCTTTACACAATGAGCAGTTCTTC. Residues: CASSLVGRGALHNEQFF.

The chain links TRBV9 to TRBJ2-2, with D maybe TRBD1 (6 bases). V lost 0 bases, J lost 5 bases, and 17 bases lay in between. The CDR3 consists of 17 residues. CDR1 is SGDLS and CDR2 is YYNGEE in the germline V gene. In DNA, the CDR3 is TGTGCCAGCAGCGTAGGTCAAGGGGGTTGGAGAACCGGGGAGCTGTTTTTT. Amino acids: CASSVGQGGWRTGELFF.

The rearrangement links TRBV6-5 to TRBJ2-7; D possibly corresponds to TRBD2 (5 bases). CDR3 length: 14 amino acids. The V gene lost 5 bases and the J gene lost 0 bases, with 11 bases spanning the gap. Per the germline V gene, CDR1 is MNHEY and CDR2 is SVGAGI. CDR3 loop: CASSEGGVSYEQYF. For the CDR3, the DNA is TGTGCCAGCAGTGAGGGCGGAGTCTCCTACGAGCAGTACTTC.

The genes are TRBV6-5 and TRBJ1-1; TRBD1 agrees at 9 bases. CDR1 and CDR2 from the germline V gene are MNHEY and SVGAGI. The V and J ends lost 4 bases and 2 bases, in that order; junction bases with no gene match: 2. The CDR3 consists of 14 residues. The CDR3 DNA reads TGTGCCAGCAGTTGGACAGGGGTAAACACTGAAGCTTTCTTT. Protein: CASSWTGVNTEAFF.

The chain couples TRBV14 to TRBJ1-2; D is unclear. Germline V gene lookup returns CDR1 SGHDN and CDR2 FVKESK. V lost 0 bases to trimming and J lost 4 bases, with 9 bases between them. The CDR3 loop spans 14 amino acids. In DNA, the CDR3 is TGTGCCAGCAGCCAAGACAGTAGCGGCTATGGCTACACCTTC. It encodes CASSQDSSGYGYTF.

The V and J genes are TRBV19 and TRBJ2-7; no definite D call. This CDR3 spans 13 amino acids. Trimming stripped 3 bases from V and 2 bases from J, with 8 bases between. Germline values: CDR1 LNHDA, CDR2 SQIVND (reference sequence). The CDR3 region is CASSMNVAYEQYF. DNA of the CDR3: TGTGCCAGTAGTATGAACGTAGCCTACGAGCAGTACTTC.

The CDR3, as DNA: TGTGCCAGCAGCTTAGCCTCGGGTGGCGGGGAGCAGTACTTC. Translation gives CASSLASGGGEQYF. The chain carries TRBV7-9 and TRBJ2-7; D perhaps matches TRBD2 (5 bases). Germline CDR1 reads SEHNR; CDR2 reads FQNEAQ (reference sequence). The CDR3 is 14 residues long. The germline V and J ends were trimmed by 0 bases and 7 bases, with 13 bases remaining between them.

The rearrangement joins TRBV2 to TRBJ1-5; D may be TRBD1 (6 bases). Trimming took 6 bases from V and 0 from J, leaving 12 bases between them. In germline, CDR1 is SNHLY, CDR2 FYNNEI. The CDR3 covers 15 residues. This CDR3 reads CASSPDRYSNQPQHF. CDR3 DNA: TGTGCCAGCAGCCCCGACAGGTATAGCAATCAGCCCCAGCATTTT.

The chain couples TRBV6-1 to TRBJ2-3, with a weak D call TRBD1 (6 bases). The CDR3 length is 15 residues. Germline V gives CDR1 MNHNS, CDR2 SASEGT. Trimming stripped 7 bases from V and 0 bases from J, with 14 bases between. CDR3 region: CASKNRETSTDTQYF. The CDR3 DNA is TGTGCCAGCAAAAACAGGGAAACTAGCACAGATACGCAGTATTTT.

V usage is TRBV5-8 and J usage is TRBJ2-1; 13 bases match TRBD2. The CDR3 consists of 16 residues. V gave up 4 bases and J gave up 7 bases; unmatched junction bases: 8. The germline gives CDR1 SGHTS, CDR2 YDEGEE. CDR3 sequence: CASSRAGLAGTNEQFF. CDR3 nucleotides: TGTGCCAGCAGCAGGGCGGGACTAGCGGGAACTAATGAGCAGTTCTTC.

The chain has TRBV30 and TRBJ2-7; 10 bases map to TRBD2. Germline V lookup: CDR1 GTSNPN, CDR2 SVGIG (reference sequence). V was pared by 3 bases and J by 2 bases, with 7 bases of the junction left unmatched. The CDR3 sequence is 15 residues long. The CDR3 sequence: CAWRISGGPTYEQYF. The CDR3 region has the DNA TGTGCCTGGAGAATTAGCGGGGGGCCTACCTACGAGCAGTACTTC. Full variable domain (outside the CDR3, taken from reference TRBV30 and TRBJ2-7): SQTIHQWPATLVQPVGSPLSLECTVEGTSNPNLYWYRQAAGRGLQLLFYSVGIGQISSEVPQNLSASRPQDRQFILSSKKLLLSDSGFYLCAWRISGGPTYEQYFGPGTRLTVT.

DNA for the CDR3: TGTGCCAGCAGTCGGGACACCTTTTACGAGCAGTACTTC. This sequence encodes CASSRDTFYEQYF. The chain carries TRBV6-6 and TRBJ2-7; D may be TRBD1 (6 bases). The CDR3 covers 13 residues. V lost 5 bases, J lost 4 bases, and 12 bases lay in between. The germline CDR1 and CDR2 sequences are MNHNY and SVGAGI (reference sequence).

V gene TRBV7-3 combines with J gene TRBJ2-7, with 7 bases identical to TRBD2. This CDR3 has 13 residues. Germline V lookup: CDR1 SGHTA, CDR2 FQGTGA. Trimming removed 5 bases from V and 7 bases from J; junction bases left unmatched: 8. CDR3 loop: CASSPKPGGEQYF. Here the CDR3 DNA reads TGTGCCAGCAGCCCAAAACCGGGGGGAGAGCAGTACTTC.

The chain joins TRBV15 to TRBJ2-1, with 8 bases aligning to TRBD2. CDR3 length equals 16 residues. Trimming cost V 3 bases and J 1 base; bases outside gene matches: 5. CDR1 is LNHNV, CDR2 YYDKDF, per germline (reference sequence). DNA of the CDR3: TGTGCCACCAGCAGTCATAGCGGGGTGTCCTACAATGAGCAGTTCTTC. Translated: CATSSHSGVSYNEQFF.

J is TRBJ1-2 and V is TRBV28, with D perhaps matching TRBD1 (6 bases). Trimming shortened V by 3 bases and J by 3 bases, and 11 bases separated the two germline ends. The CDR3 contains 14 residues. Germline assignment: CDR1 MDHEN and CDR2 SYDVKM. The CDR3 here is CASSFVDRYYGYTF. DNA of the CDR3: TGTGCCAGCAGTTTCGTGGACAGATACTATGGCTACACCTTC.

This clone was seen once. The CDR3 spells CASSSTGESAEAFF. In nucleotides, the CDR3 is TGTGCCAGCAGCTCGACAGGGGAGAGCGCTGAAGCTTTCTTT. The chain joins TRBV7-3 to TRBJ1-1; 8 nucleotides align to TRBD1. V shed 4 bases and J 6 bases; nucleotides not matched to a gene: 7. The CDR3 is 14 residues long. Germline lookup yields CDR1 SGHTA and CDR2 FQGTGA.

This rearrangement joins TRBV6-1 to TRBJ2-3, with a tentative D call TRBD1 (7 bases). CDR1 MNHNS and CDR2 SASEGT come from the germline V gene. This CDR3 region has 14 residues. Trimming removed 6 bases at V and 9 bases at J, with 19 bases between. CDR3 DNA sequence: TGTGCCAGCAGCCCCGGGCTGGAGGGGGCAACGCAGTATTTT. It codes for CASSPGLEGATQYF.

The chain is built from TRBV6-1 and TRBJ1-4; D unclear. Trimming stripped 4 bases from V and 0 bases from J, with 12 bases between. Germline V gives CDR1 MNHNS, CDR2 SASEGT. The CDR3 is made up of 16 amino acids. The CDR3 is CASSVLAVTTNEKLFF. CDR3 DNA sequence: TGTGCCAGCAGTGTACTAGCGGTAACAACTAATGAAAAACTGTTTTTT.

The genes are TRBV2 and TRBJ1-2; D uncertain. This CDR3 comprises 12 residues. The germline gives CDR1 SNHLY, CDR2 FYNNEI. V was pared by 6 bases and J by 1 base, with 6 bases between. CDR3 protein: CASSLYNYGYTF. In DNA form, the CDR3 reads TGTGCCAGCAGCCTATATAACTATGGCTACACCTTC. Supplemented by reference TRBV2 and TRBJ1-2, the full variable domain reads EPEVTQTPSHQVTQMGQEVILRCVPISNHLYFYWYRQILGQKVEFLVSFYNNEISEKSEIFDDQFSVERPDGSNFTLKIRSTKLEDSAMYFCASSLYNYGYTFGSGTRLTVV.

Written as DNA, the CDR3 is TGTGCCAGCAGGTCACAGGGGGCTAATGAAAAACTGTTTTTT. It encodes CASRSQGANEKLFF. The rearrangement links TRBV27 to TRBJ1-4, with TRBD1 identical over 8 bases. V gave up 6 bases and J gave up 3 bases; unmatched junction bases: 3. The germline V gene has CDR1 MNHEY and CDR2 SMNVEV (reference sequence). The length of the CDR3 is 14 residues.

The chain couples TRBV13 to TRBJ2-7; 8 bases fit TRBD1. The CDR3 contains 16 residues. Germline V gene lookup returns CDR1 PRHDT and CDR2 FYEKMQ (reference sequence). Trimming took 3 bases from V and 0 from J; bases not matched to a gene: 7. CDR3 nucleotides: TGTGCCAGCAGCTTTCTCCAGGGGGCGAGCTCCTACGAGCAGTACTTC. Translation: CASSFLQGASSYEQYF.

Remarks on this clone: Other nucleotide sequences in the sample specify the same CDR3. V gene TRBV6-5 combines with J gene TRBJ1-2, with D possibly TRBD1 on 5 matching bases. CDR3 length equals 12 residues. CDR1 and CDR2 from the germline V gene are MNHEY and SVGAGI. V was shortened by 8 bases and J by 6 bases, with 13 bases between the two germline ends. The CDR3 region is CASSVRGDGYTF. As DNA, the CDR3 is TGTGCCAGCTCAGTACGGGGGGATGGCTACACCTTC.

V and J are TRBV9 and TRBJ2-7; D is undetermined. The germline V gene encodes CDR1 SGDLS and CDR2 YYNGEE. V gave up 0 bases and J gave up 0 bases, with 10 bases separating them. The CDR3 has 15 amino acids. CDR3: CASSVEAVSSYEQYF. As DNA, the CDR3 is TGTGCCAGCAGCGTAGAGGCGGTTAGCTCCTACGAGCAGTACTTC.

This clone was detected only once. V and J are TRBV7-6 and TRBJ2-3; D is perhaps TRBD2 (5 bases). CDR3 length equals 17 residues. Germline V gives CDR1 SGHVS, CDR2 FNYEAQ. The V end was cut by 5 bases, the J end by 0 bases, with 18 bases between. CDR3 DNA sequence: TGTGCCAGCAGCCCGCAGAGGGCTAGTTCTAGCACAGATACGCAGTATTTT. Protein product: CASSPQRASSSTDTQYF.